This T cell receptor (beta chain) was found in a study of monozygotic twins with inflammatory bowel disease. TCRdb reanalyzed the 5' RACE reads, giving one entry per CDR3 protein sequence and no DNA. The sample features 350,000 to 400,000 distinct CDR3 sequences, with approximately 2.8% in its top ten. This CDR3 spans 15 amino acids. Germline V gene data show CDR1 as SGDLS and CDR2 as YYNGEE. In regard to this clonotype: Its antigen is not identified.

Points from the study as a whole: IBD patients showed reduced TCRbeta diversity (inverse Simpson) versus healthy co-twins.

The source is a human donor with ulcerative colitis or Crohn's disease, or a healthy co-twin of an affected twin (not recorded which). Sequenced: blood. The chain has TRBV9 and TRBJ2-1; TCRdb returns TRBD1, unconfirmable since there is no DNA. The CDR3 region is CASSVEDRGWDEQFF. The full variable domain, completed using reference TRBV9 and TRBJ2-1, is DSGVTQTPKHLITATGQRVTLRCSPRSGDLSVYWYQQSLDQGLQFLIQYYNGEERAKGNILERFSAQQFPDLHSELNLSSLELGDSALYFCASSVEDRGWDEQFFGPGTRLTVL.